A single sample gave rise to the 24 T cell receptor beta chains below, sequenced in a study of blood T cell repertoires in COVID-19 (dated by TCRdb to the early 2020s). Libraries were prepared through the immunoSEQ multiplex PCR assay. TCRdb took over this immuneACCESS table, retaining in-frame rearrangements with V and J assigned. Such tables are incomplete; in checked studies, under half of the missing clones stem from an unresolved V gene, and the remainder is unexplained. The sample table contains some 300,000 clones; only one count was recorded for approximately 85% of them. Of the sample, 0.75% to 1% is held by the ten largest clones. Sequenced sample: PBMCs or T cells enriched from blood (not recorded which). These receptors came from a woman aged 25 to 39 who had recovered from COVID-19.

CDR3 nucleotides: TGTGCCAGCAGTCTTGGGACAGACCTCTACGAGCAGTACTTC. Translated: CASSLGTDLYEQYF. V gene TRBV28 combines with J gene TRBJ2-7; 7 nucleotides match TRBD1. This CDR3 region has 14 residues. In germline, CDR1 is MDHEN, CDR2 SYDVKM. With 5 bases clipped from V and 3 bases from J, the junction kept 7 bases outside the gene matches.

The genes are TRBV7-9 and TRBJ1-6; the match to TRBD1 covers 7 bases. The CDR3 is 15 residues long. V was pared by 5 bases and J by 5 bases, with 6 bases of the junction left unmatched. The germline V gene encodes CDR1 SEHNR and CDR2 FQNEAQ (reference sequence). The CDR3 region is CASSPRDSNNSPLHF. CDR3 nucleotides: TGTGCCAGCAGCCCCCGGGACAGTAATAATTCACCCCTCCACTTT.

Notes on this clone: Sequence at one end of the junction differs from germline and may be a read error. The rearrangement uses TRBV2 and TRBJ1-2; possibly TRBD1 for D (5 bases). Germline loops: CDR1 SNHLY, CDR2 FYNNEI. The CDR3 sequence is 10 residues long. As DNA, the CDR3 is TGTGCCAGCAGATTACAGGTTATTTACTTC. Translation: CASRLQVIYF.

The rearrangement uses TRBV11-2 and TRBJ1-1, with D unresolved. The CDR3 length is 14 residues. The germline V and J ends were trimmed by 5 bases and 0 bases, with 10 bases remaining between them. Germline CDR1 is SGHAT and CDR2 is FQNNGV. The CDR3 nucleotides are TGTGCCAGCAGCCCATTACAAGTGAACACTGAAGCTTTCTTT. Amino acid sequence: CASSPLQVNTEAFF.

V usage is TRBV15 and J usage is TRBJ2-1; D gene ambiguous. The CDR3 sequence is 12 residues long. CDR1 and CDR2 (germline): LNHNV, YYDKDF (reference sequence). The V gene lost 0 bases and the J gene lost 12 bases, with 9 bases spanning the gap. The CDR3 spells CATSRDEVGQFF. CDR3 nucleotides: TGTGCCACCAGCAGAGATGAGGTCGGGCAGTTCTTC.

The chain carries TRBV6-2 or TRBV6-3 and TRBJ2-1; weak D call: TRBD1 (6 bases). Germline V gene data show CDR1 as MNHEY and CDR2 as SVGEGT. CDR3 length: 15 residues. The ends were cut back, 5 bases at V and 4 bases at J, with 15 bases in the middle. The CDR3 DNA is TGTGCCAGCAGTCGAAGGGGGACCGTTTACAATGAGCAGTTCTTC. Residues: CASSRRGTVYNEQFF.

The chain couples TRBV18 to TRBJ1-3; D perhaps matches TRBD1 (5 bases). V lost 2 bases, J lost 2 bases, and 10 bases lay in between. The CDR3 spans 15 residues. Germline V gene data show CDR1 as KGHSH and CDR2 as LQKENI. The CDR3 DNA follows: TGTGCCAGCTCACCAACAGCCAGGGCTGGAAACACCATATATTTT. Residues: CASSPTARAGNTIYF. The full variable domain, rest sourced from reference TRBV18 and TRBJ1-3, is NAGVMQNPRHLVRRRGQEARLRCSPMKGHSHVYWYRQLPEEGLKFMVYLQKENIIDESGMPKERFSAEFPKEGPSILRIQQVVRGDSAAYFCASSPTARAGNTIYFGEGSWLTVV.

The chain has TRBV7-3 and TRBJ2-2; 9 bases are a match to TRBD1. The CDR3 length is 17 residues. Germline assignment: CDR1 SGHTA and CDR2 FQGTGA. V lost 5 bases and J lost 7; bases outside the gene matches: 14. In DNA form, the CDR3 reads TGTGCCAGCAGCCTCGGGGCCGGGACAGGGAGCGACGGGGAGCTGTTTTTT. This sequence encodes CASSLGAGTGSDGELFF.

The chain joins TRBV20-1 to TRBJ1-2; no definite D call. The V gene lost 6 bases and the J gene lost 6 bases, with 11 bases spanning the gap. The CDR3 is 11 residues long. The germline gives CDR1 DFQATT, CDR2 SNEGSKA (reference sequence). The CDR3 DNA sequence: TGCAGTGCGGAGGACTCAAATGGCTACACCTTC. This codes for CSAEDSNGYTF.

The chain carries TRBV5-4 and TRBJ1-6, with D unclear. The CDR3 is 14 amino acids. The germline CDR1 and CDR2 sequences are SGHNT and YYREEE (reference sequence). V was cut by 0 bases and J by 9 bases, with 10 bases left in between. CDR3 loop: CASSLAPGGSPLHF. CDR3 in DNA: TGTGCCAGCAGCTTGGCCCCCGGTGGTTCACCCCTCCACTTT.

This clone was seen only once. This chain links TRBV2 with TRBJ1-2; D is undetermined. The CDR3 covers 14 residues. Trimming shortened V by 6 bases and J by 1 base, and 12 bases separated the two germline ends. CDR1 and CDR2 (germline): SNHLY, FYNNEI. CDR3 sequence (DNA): TGTGCCAGCAGGAACGCCAGACTTAACTATGGCTACACCTTC. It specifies CASRNARLNYGYTF.

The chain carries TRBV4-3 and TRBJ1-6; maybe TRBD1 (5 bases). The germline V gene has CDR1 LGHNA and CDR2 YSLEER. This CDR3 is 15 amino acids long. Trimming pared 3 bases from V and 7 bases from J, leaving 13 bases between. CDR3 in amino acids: CASSQGGGSNSPLHF. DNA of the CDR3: TGCGCCAGCAGCCAGGGTGGGGGGTCCAATTCACCCCTCCACTTT.

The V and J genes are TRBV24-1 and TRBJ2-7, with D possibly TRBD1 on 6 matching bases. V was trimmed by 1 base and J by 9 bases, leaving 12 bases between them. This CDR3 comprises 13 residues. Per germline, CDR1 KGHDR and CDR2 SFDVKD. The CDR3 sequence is CATSDFGQSGQYF. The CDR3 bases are TGTGCCACCAGTGATTTCGGACAGTCAGGGCAGTACTTC.

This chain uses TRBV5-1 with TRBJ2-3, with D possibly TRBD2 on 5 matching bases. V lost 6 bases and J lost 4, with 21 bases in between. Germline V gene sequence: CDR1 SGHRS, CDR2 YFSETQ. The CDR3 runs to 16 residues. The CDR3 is CASTVFHPGSADTQYF. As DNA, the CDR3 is TGCGCCAGCACGGTGTTCCACCCGGGGAGTGCAGATACGCAGTATTTT.

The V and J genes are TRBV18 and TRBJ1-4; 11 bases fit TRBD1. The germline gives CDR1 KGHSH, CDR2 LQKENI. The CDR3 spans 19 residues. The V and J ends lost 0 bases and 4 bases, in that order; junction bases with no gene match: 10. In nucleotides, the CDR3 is TGTGCCAGCTCACCACCGGACAGGGGGCTGGGGGCCTATAATGAAAAACTGTTTTTT. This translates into CASSPPDRGLGAYNEKLFF. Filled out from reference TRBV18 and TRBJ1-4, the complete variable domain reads NAGVMQNPRHLVRRRGQEARLRCSPMKGHSHVYWYRQLPEEGLKFMVYLQKENIIDESGMPKERFSAEFPKEGPSILRIQQVVRGDSAAYFCASSPPDRGLGAYNEKLFFGSGTQLSVL.

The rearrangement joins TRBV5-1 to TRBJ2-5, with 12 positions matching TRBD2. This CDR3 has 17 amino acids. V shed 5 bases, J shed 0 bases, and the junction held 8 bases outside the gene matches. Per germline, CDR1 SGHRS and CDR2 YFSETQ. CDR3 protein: CASSLGLAGPNQETQYF. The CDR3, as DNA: TGCGCCAGCAGTCTTGGACTAGCGGGACCTAACCAAGAGACCCAGTACTTC.

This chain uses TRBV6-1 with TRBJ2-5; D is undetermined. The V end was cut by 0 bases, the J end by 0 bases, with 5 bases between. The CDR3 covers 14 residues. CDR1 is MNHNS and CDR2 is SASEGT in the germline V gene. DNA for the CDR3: TGTGCCAGCAGTGAAGCTCGGTACCAAGAGACCCAGTACTTC. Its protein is CASSEARYQETQYF.

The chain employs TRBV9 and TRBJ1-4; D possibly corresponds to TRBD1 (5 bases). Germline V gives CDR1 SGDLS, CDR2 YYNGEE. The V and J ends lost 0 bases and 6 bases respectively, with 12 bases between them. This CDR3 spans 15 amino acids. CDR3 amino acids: CASSVAGSEYEKLFF. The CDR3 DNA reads TGTGCCAGCAGCGTAGCAGGGTCGGAGTATGAAAAACTGTTTTTT.

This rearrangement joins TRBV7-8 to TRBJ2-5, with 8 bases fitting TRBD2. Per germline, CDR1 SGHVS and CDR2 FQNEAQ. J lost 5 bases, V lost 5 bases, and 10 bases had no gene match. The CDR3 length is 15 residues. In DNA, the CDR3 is TGTGCCAGCAGCGAAGCAGGACTAGCAGCTGAGACCCAGTACTTC. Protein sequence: CASSEAGLAAETQYF.

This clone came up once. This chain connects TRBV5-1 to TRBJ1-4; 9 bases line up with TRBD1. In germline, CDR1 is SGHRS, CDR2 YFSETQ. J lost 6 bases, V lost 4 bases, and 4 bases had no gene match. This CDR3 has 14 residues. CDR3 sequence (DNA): TGCGCCAGCAGCATACAGGGGGCAGATGAAAAACTGTTTTTT. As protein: CASSIQGADEKLFF.

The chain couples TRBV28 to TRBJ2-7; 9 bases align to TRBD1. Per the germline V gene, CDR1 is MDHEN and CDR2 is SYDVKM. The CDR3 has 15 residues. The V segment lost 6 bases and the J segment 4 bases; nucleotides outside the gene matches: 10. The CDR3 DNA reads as TGTGCCAGCAGAAGGACCGGGACAGGGATTTACGAGCAGTACTTC. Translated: CASRRTGTGIYEQYF. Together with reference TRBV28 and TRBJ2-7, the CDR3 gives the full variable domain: DVKVTQSSRYLVKRTGEKVFLECVQDMDHENMFWYRQDPGLGLRLIYFSYDVKMKEKGDIPEGYSVSREKKERFSLILESASTNQTSMYLCASRRTGTGIYEQYFGPGTRLTVT.

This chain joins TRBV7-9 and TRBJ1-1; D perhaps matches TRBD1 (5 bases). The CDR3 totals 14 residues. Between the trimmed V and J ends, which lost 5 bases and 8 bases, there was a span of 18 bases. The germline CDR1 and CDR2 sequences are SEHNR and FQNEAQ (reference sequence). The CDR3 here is CASSPDWTRKEAFF. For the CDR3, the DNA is TGTGCCAGCAGCCCTGACTGGACAAGGAAAGAAGCTTTCTTT. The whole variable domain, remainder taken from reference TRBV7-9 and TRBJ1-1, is DTGVSQNPRHKITKRGQNVTFRCDPISEHNRLYWYRQTLGQGPEFLTYFQNEAQLEKSRLLSDRFSAERPKGSFSTLEIQRTEQGDSAMYLCASSPDWTRKEAFFGQGTRLTVV.

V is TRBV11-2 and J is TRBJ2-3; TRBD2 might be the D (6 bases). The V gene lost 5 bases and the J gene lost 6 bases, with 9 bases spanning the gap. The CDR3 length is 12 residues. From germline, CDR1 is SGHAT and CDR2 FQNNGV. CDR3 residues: CASSPSGDTQYF. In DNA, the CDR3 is TGTGCCAGCAGCCCCAGCGGGGATACGCAGTATTTT.

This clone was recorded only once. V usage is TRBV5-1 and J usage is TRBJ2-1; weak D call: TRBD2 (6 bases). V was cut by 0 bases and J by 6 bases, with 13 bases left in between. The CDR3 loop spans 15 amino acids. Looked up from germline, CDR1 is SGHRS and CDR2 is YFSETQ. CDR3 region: CASSLAAGRGNEQFF. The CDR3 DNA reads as TGCGCCAGCAGCTTGGCGGCGGGAAGGGGCAATGAGCAGTTCTTC.